This T cell receptor beta chain was documented in a study of glioma-infiltrating T cells. Broader study findings: Gliomas, especially low-grade, showed above-expected tissue-blood divergence; non-neoplastic patients showed below.

This clonotype has ten or more counts. The antigen remains undetermined. The germline gene is not matched at one end of the junction; a read error may be the cause. The CDR3 has 13 residues. CDR1 DFQATT and CDR2 SNEGSKA come from the germline V gene (reference sequence). TCR alpha and beta CDR3 regions were amplified from RNA using iRepertoire nested multiplex PCR. TCRdb recomputed calls from the multiplex PCR reads with MiXCR, one row per CDR3 protein. Of some 190,000 distinct CDR3 sequences listed, approximately 30% are singletons. Input material: glioma tissue, nonneoplastic brain tissue, or PBMCs (not recorded which). V is TRBV20-1 and J is TRBJ1-6; no definite D call. The TCR originated in a human donor with low-grade glioma or glioblastoma, undergoing nonglioma brain surgery, or in good health (not recorded which). In DNA form, the CDR3 reads TGCAGTGCCGTAGGACGGAATAATTTACCCCTCCACTTT. Translated, it gives CSAVGRNNLPLHF.